Listed below are T cell receptor beta chains from one sample, sequenced in a study of a mutant IDH1 vaccine in newly diagnosed glioma. The data were produced by immunoSEQ multiplex PCR, yet TCRdb's version contains in-frame clones alone and is incomplete. This repertoire shows 85,000 to 100,000 clones, roughly 90% found once; its top ten account for roughly 0.61%. Sample: PBMCs, taken from a glioma patient treated with radiotherapy, temozolomide or both. All receptors derive from a woman between 45 and 65 years old with glioma. Each CDR3 is given with its conserved first and last residue. D genes are given only for firm matches. Size is omitted from some rows. Given values are once, few, many or a class for expanded clones.

abundance: -
v_gene: TRBV18
j_gene: TRBJ2-1
d_gene: -
CDR3nt: TGTGCCAGCTCACCACCGGCGGGTGCCTACAATGAGCAGTTCTTC
CDR3aa: CASSPPAGAYNEQFF

abundance: -
v_gene: TRBV5-1
j_gene: TRBJ2-5
d_gene: -
CDR3nt: TGCGCCAGCAGCTTGTATGAGACCCAGTACTTC
CDR3aa: CASSLYETQYF

abundance: few
v_gene: TRBV6-1
j_gene: TRBJ1-1
d_gene: TRBD1
CDR3nt: TGTGCCAGCAGTGAAGGACAGGGGATGAACACTGAAGCTTTCTTT
CDR3aa: CASSEGQGMNTEAFF

abundance: -
v_gene: TRBV28
j_gene: TRBJ2-7
d_gene: -
CDR3nt: TGTGCCAGCAGCCCTTCCCCCCACGAGCAGTACTTC
CDR3aa: CASSPSPHEQYF

abundance: few
v_gene: TRBV19
j_gene: TRBJ2-6
d_gene: -
CDR3nt: TGTGCCAGTAGTACACAAGGTGGGGCCAACGTCCTGACTTTC
CDR3aa: CASSTQGGANVLTF

abundance: -
v_gene: TRBV2
j_gene: TRBJ2-2
d_gene: -
CDR3nt: TGTGCCAGCAGGGCCGGGGAGCTGTTTTTT
CDR3aa: CASRAGELFF

abundance: -
v_gene: TRBV28
j_gene: TRBJ1-1
d_gene: -
CDR3nt: TGTGCCAGCAGTTTAGGGCAGTACCACACTGAAGCTTTCTTT
CDR3aa: CASSLGQYHTEAFF

abundance: -
v_gene: TRBV9
j_gene: TRBJ1-3
d_gene: -
CDR3nt: TGTGCCAGCACCCTAGATGCGGGCTCTGGAAACACCATATATTTT
CDR3aa: CASTLDAGSGNTIYF

abundance: -
v_gene: TRBV21-1
j_gene: TRBJ2-7
d_gene: -
CDR3nt: TGTGCCAGCAGCAGGCGTGGGAATTACAGGGAAACCTACGAGCAGTACTTC
CDR3aa: CASSRRGNYRETYEQYF

abundance: -
v_gene: TRBV6-5
j_gene: TRBJ2-5
d_gene: -
CDR3nt: TGTGCCAGCAGCCGGACACTGTTATCGACCCAGTACTTC
CDR3aa: CASSRTLLSTQYF

abundance: -
v_gene: TRBV28
j_gene: TRBJ1-1
d_gene: -
CDR3nt: TGTGCCAGCGGACCGGGACCCCGAAGGACTGAAGCTTTCTTT
CDR3aa: CASGPGPRRTEAFF

abundance: -
v_gene: TRBV7-2
j_gene: TRBJ2-5
d_gene: -
CDR3nt: TGTGCCAGCAGCTTTGGAGAGACCCAGTACTTC
CDR3aa: CASSFGETQYF

abundance: -
v_gene: TRBV5-1
j_gene: TRBJ2-7
d_gene: -
CDR3nt: TGCGCCAGCAGCTCCGGGCCCCAGACTGCCGAGCAGTACTTC
CDR3aa: CASSSGPQTAEQYF

abundance: once
v_gene: TRBV28
j_gene: TRBJ1-2
d_gene: TRBD1
CDR3nt: TGTGCCAGCCAAGGGACAGCAGACCGCTATGGCTACACCTTC
CDR3aa: CASQGTADRYGYTF

abundance: -
v_gene: TRBV27
j_gene: TRBJ2-7
d_gene: -
CDR3nt: TGTGCCAGCAGCGGGGGACAGAACTACGAGCAGTACTTC
CDR3aa: CASSGGQNYEQYF

abundance: -
v_gene: TRBV27
j_gene: TRBJ1-4
d_gene: TRBD1
CDR3nt: TGTGCCAGCAGTCCCGTGACAGGGTTCAATGAAAAACTGTTTTTT
CDR3aa: CASSPVTGFNEKLFF

abundance: -
v_gene: TRBV6-6
j_gene: TRBJ1-2
d_gene: -
CDR3nt: TGTGCCAGCAGGGCGCCGAACTATGGCTACACCTTC
CDR3aa: CASRAPNYGYTF

abundance: -
v_gene: TRBV10-3
j_gene: TRBJ2-1
d_gene: TRBD2
CDR3nt: TGTGCCATCAGTCTTGGGGGACTAGCGGAGAACAATGAGCAGTTCTTC
CDR3aa: CAISLGGLAENNEQFF

abundance: -
v_gene: TRBV7-9
j_gene: TRBJ1-2
d_gene: -
CDR3nt: TGTGCCAGCAGCTTAAATCGACCTGATGGCTACACCTTC
CDR3aa: CASSLNRPDGYTF

abundance: once
v_gene: TRBV18
j_gene: TRBJ1-2
d_gene: TRBD1
CDR3nt: TGTGCCAGCTCCCGGGACAGGGGTGGCTACACCTTC
CDR3aa: CASSRDRGGYTF

abundance: -
v_gene: TRBV5-1
j_gene: TRBJ2-7
d_gene: -
CDR3nt: TGCGCCAGCAGCCCTTGGGGGGCGGGTGAGCAGTACTTC
CDR3aa: CASSPWGAGEQYF

abundance: -
v_gene: TRBV28
j_gene: TRBJ1-5
d_gene: -
CDR3nt: TGTGCCAGCAGTTTAACCGGTCAGCCCCAGCATTTT
CDR3aa: CASSLTGQPQHF

abundance: -
v_gene: TRBV28
j_gene: TRBJ1-2
d_gene: TRBD1
CDR3nt: TGTGCCAGCAGTTTATCACCGGGACAGGGGGCGCGAAGTGGCTACACCTTC
CDR3aa: CASSLSPGQGARSGYTF

abundance: -
v_gene: TRBV6-5
j_gene: TRBJ2-2
d_gene: -
CDR3nt: TGTGCCAGCACGCGGAGAATCCCAGACACCGGGGAGCTGTTTTTT
CDR3aa: CASTRRIPDTGELFF

abundance: -
v_gene: TRBV5-1
j_gene: TRBJ2-5
d_gene: TRBD2
CDR3nt: TGCGCCAGCAGCTTGGGAGGGACTAGCGGGGTTGAGACCCAGTACTTC
CDR3aa: CASSLGGTSGVETQYF

abundance: -
v_gene: TRBV2
j_gene: TRBJ1-5
d_gene: TRBD1
CDR3nt: TGTGCCAGCAGTGCGGGACAGGGGTATCAGCCCCAGCATTTT
CDR3aa: CASSAGQGYQPQHF

abundance: -
v_gene: TRBV19
j_gene: TRBJ2-7
d_gene: -
CDR3nt: TGTGCCAGTAGTATAGATAAGCGTACCAACTACGAGCAGTACTTC
CDR3aa: CASSIDKRTNYEQYF

abundance: -
v_gene: TRBV5-1
j_gene: TRBJ1-2
d_gene: -
CDR3nt: TGCGCCAGCAGCTCCACGGAGAACTATGGCTACACCTTC
CDR3aa: CASSSTENYGYTF

abundance: -
v_gene: TRBV5-5
j_gene: TRBJ2-6
d_gene: -
CDR3nt: TGTGCCAGCAGCCTCATTAGCTCTGGGGCCAACGTCCTGACTTTC
CDR3aa: CASSLISSGANVLTF

abundance: -
v_gene: TRBV5-6
j_gene: TRBJ2-7
d_gene: -
CDR3nt: TGTGCCAGCAGCTTGCCGGGGTTACCCTACGAGCAGTACTTC
CDR3aa: CASSLPGLPYEQYF

abundance: -
v_gene: TRBV30
j_gene: TRBJ1-5
d_gene: -
CDR3nt: TGTGCCTGGAGTGTTGGAGGGGGACAGCCCCAGCATTTT
CDR3aa: CAWSVGGGQPQHF

abundance: -
v_gene: TRBV6-5
j_gene: TRBJ2-2
d_gene: -
CDR3nt: TGTGCCAGCAGCATTAGGACCGGGAAGGTCGGGGAGCTGTTTTTT
CDR3aa: CASSIRTGKVGELFF

abundance: -
v_gene: TRBV21-1
j_gene: TRBJ2-7
d_gene: -
CDR3nt: TGTGCCAGCAGCAAAGCTAGGGGGATCTACGAGCAGTACTTC
CDR3aa: CASSKARGIYEQYF

abundance: -
v_gene: TRBV5-5
j_gene: TRBJ1-2
d_gene: -
CDR3nt: TGTGCCAGCAGCTTCATTCAGGGGAGTCCTTATGGCTACACCTTC
CDR3aa: CASSFIQGSPYGYTF

abundance: -
v_gene: TRBV5-1
j_gene: TRBJ2-1
d_gene: -
CDR3nt: TGCGCCAGCAGCTGGACCTGGAATAGCGGAGGACACAATGAGCAGTTCTTC
CDR3aa: CASSWTWNSGGHNEQFF